A single sample gave rise to the 16 T cell receptor beta chains below, sequenced in a study of blood T cell repertoires in COVID-19 (dated by TCRdb to about 2020). The library was generated by the immunoSEQ multiplex PCR assay. Drawn from immuneACCESS, this table holds only the in-frame rearrangements with V and J called that TCRdb kept. Clones are partly lost; checked studies trace under half to an unresolved V gene and leave the rest unexplained. For this sample the table gives approximately 280,000 clones, of which more than 85% were detected only once. Clones ranked in the top ten supply approximately 4.2% of the sample. Source material: peripheral blood. The receptor set was obtained from a man aged 35-49 years with acute or convalescent COVID-19.

The chain is built from TRBV29-1 and TRBJ1-1; possibly TRBD1 for D (6 bases). The germline V gene has CDR1 SQVTM and CDR2 ANQGSEA. The CDR3 has 13 residues. The V gene lost 6 bases and the J gene lost 3 bases, with 14 bases spanning the gap. CDR3 region: CSVGAGRDTEAFF. CDR3 DNA: TGCAGCGTGGGGGCGGGCAGAGACACTGAAGCTTTCTTT.

V and J are TRBV5-1 and TRBJ2-7, with 8 positions matching TRBD2. The CDR3 has 14 amino acids. J lost 3 bases, V lost 3 bases, and 5 bases had no gene match. CDR1 and CDR2 (germline): SGHRS, YFSETQ. The CDR3 bases are TGCGCCAGCAGCTCCCTCGGGGGGGGCTACGAGCAGTACTTC. Translated: CASSSLGGGYEQYF.

The rearrangement joins TRBV6-5 to TRBJ1-1, with 10 nucleotides matching TRBD1. With V trimmed by 7 bases and J by 1 base, 3 bases remained unmatched. This CDR3 has 14 amino acids. The germline V gene has CDR1 MNHEY and CDR2 SVGAGI. CDR3 sequence (DNA): TGTGCCAGCATAAGGACAGGGGGGAACACTGAAGCTTTCTTT. Protein sequence: CASIRTGGNTEAFF.

The chain has TRBV7-3 and TRBJ2-3; 7 nucleotides match TRBD2. CDR3 size: 14 residues. The germline CDR1 and CDR2 sequences are SGHTA and FQGTGA. V was clipped by 3 bases and J by 0 bases; unmatched bases: 0. The CDR3 DNA sequence: TGTGCCAGCAGCTTCGGGGGGAGCACAGATACGCAGTATTTT. This codes for CASSFGGSTDTQYF.

This clone was seen once. The chain uses TRBV5-1 and TRBJ1-4; the D is unclear. CDR1 is SGHRS and CDR2 is YFSETQ in the germline V gene. V shed 1 base and J shed 4 bases, with 5 bases lying between them. This CDR3 comprises 13 residues. The CDR3 region is CASSLPDNEKLFF. The CDR3 DNA reads as TGCGCCAGCAGCTTGCCAGATAATGAAAAACTGTTTTTT.

V usage is TRBV27 and J usage is TRBJ1-5; 9 nucleotides agree with TRBD1. The V gene's germline CDR1 is MNHEY and CDR2 SMNVEV (reference sequence). The CDR3 consists of 16 residues. V dropped 3 bases and J dropped 8; count of bases not matched to a gene: 11. The CDR3 loop is CASSLPGQGGLKPQHF. CDR3 nucleotide sequence: TGTGCCAGCAGTTTGCCGGGACAGGGAGGCTTAAAGCCCCAGCATTTT.

This chain connects TRBV2 to TRBJ1-4; 9 bases match TRBD1. The V gene end was trimmed by 11 bases and the J gene end by 8 bases; junction bases not matched to a gene: 9. Germline lookup yields CDR1 SNHLY and CDR2 FYNNEI. This CDR3 is built from 13 residues. CDR3 loop: CAGGGTGNEKLFF. In nucleotides, the CDR3 is TGTGCCGGAGGGGGGACAGGGAACGAAAAACTGTTTTTT.

V usage is TRBV29-1 and J usage is TRBJ2-7; D perhaps matches TRBD2 (6 bases). The CDR3 is made up of 15 amino acids. Germline values: CDR1 SQVTM, CDR2 ANQGSEA. Trimming shortened V by 7 bases and J by 1 base, and 20 bases separated the two germline ends. The CDR3 DNA reads TGCAGCGCCCCCGTGGGGGGATCGCGATCCTACGAGCAGTACTTC. Translated: CSAPVGGSRSYEQYF.

The gene calls are TRBV2 and TRBJ1-1; no clear D. The germline CDR1 and CDR2 sequences are SNHLY and FYNNEI. The germline V and J ends were trimmed by 6 bases and 0 bases, with 17 bases remaining between them. This CDR3 has 16 residues. In DNA, the CDR3 is TGTGCCAGCAGCATACGGGCCTCGGGGATGAACACTGAAGCTTTCTTT. This codes for CASSIRASGMNTEAFF.

This sequence joins TRBV12-3 or TRBV12-4 and TRBJ2-3; 7 nucleotides align to TRBD1. V shed 6 bases and J 6 bases; nucleotides not matched to a gene: 6. This CDR3 region has 13 residues. The CDR3 loop is CASSQMGQDTQYF. The CDR3 DNA sequence: TGTGCCAGCAGCCAAATGGGACAGGATACGCAGTATTTT.

This chain joins TRBV5-1 and TRBJ1-3; D uncertain. Germline values: CDR1 SGHRS, CDR2 YFSETQ. The germline V and J ends were trimmed by 5 bases and 4 bases, with 7 bases remaining between them. The CDR3 covers 12 residues. This CDR3 reads CASSRGGNTIYF. Written as DNA, the CDR3 is TGCGCCAGCAGTCGAGGGGGAAACACCATATATTTT.

The chain carries TRBV5-1 and TRBJ1-1; D ambiguous. CDR1 is SGHRS and CDR2 is YFSETQ in the germline V gene. V lost 0 bases and J lost 1, with 10 bases in between. The CDR3 has 15 amino acids. CDR3 sequence: CASSLEDFGNTEAFF. For the CDR3, the DNA is TGCGCCAGCAGCTTGGAGGACTTTGGGAACACTGAAGCTTTCTTT.

CDR3 in amino acids: CASSVPYRGFPNYGYTF. CDR3 in DNA: TGTGCCAGCAGCGTACCCTACAGGGGATTTCCTAACTATGGCTACACCTTC. This chain uses TRBV9 with TRBJ1-2; TRBD1 matches 7 bases. The ends lost 1 base at V and 0 bases at J; junction bases unmatched: 9. The CDR3 totals 17 residues. Looked up from germline, CDR1 is SGDLS and CDR2 is YYNGEE.

The chain couples TRBV6-4 to TRBJ1-5; tentative D call: TRBD1 (5 bases). The germline V and J ends were trimmed by 5 bases and 6 bases, with 11 bases remaining between them. Germline V gene sequence: CDR1 MRHNA, CDR2 SNTAGT. The CDR3 sequence is 13 residues long. The CDR3 loop reads CASSKEDSQPQHF. CDR3 DNA sequence: TGTGCCAGCAGTAAAGAAGACAGTCAGCCCCAGCATTTT.

This sequence joins TRBV24-1 and TRBJ1-6; 7 bases line up with TRBD1. The CDR3 totals 14 residues. Looked up from germline, CDR1 is KGHDR and CDR2 is SFDVKD. The ends lost 7 bases at V and 7 bases at J; junction bases unmatched: 6. CDR3 in amino acids: CATSYRGANSPLHF. In DNA, the CDR3 is TGTGCCACCAGCTACAGGGGAGCCAATTCACCCCTCCACTTT.

This clone was seen a few times. This chain joins TRBV19 and TRBJ1-1; D perhaps matches TRBD1 (6 bases). The CDR3 loop spans 16 amino acids. V lost 2 bases and J lost 11, with 24 bases in between. Germline CDR1 reads LNHDA; CDR2 reads SQIVND (reference sequence). The CDR3 DNA follows: TGTGCCAGTAGTATAAAACCCGGGACATACAGCTTAGAGGCTTTCTTT. Encoded protein: CASSIKPGTYSLEAFF.